This passage covers 4 T cell receptor beta chains from one sample sequenced in a study of blood T cell repertoires in COVID-19. Profiling relied on immunoSEQ multiplex PCR, and the TCRdb table lists in-frame clones only, not all of them. The data hold about 480,000 clones, with roughly 90% observed a single time. Sequencing was done on a sample of PBMCs or T cells enriched from blood (not recorded which). These TCRs come from a woman in her thirties or forties who had recovered from COVID-19.

The rearrangement links TRBV5-1 to TRBJ2-3, with no clear D. This CDR3 contains 13 residues. Germline assignment: CDR1 SGHRS and CDR2 YFSETQ. The ends were cut back, 2 bases at V and 2 bases at J, with 6 bases in the middle. This CDR3 is CASSFYSTDTQYF. CDR3 DNA sequence: TGCGCCAGCAGCTTCTACTCCACAGATACGCAGTATTTT.

The chain is built from TRBV4-1 and TRBJ2-1; D is uncertain. This CDR3 spans 13 amino acids. Between the trimmed V and J ends, which lost 1 base and 8 bases, there was a span of 9 bases. Per the germline V gene, CDR1 is MGHRA and CDR2 is YSYEKL. CDR3 amino acids: CASSQGALDEQFF. The CDR3 DNA reads TGCGCCAGCAGCCAAGGGGCACTTGATGAGCAGTTCTTC.

The CDR3 reads CASGQGGEQFF. For the CDR3, the DNA is TGCGCCAGCGGACAAGGGGGCGAGCAGTTCTTC. V gene TRBV4-3 combines with J gene TRBJ2-1; 7 nucleotides agree with TRBD1. Germline lookup yields CDR1 LGHNA and CDR2 YSLEER. V trimming: 8 bases; J trimming: 10 bases; junction bases outside the gene matches: 5. This CDR3 has 11 amino acids.

The chain uses TRBV19 and TRBJ1-3; no clear D. Germline-derived CDR1 and CDR2 are LNHDA and SQIVND (reference sequence). The ends were cut back, 6 bases at V and 1 base at J, with 16 bases in the middle. This CDR3 comprises 16 residues. DNA of the CDR3: TGTGCCAGTAGCTCCGAAGGAGGTGCGTCTGGAAACACCATATATTTT. It translates to CASSSEGGASGNTIYF.